This T cell receptor (beta chain) is drawn from a study of T cell changes during pregnancy in multiple sclerosis. The CDR3 is made up of 15 amino acids. Germline loops: CDR1 KGHSH, CDR2 LQKENI. V shed 1 base, J shed 2 bases, and the junction held 2 bases outside the gene matches. Some clones are missing from TCRdb's copy, which holds only in-frame ones; the method was immunoSEQ multiplex PCR. This sample has 44,000 or so clones, with 85% to 90% found just once. The TCR was taken from a female donor in good health, enrolled as a control in a pregnancy study. The material sequenced was peripheral blood, taken in the first trimester of pregnancy. The rearrangement uses TRBV18 and TRBJ1-1; 9 nucleotides align to TRBD1. CDR3 DNA sequence: TGTGCCAGCTCACCACGGGACAGGGCAAACACTGAAGCTTTCTTT. It translates to CASSPRDRANTEAFF.